This TCR beta chain is from a study of pediatric ulcerative colitis. Study-level background: Ulcerative colitis patients had pancolitis or left-sided colitis, with confirming histology. General observations from the study: Acute severe colitis showed lower rectal diversity from clonal expansions. Repertoires came from total lymphocyte DNA, so rare subsets like regulatory T cells may be missed. Compared with controls, ulcerative colitis showed greater blood-rectum clone sharing.

As to this clone: What it binds is not known.

Trimming removed 7 bases from V and 1 base from J, with 14 bases in between. The germline V gene encodes CDR1 MNHEY and CDR2 SVGAGI. This CDR3 has 14 residues. Clones were sequenced by immunoSEQ multiplex PCR, and TCRdb holds only the in-frame ones, with some missing. The sample shows roughly 37,000 clones, roughly 83% of them seen only once. The V gene is TRBV6-5, the J gene TRBJ2-7; no reliable D call. The TCR comes from a girl aged 5 to 17 with moderate ulcerative colitis. Source material: blood. The CDR3 coding sequence is TGTGCCAGCATATCCAGGCGGATATCCTACGAGCAGTACTTC. Residues: CASISRRISYEQYF.